The rows below give T cell receptor beta chains drawn from one sample of a study of response to subunit inactivated influenza vaccine. TCRdb re-called the RT-PCR reads with MiXCR, one entry per CDR3 protein. The table lists about 780,000 distinct CDR3 sequences, around 20% of them singletons, with roughly a tenth in the top ten. The source was PBMCs from blood, collected around 5 days after vaccination. These receptor sequences come from a middle-aged man who received an inactivated influenza vaccine. Each CDR3 is given with its conserved first and last residue. Fields, in order: J gene, clone size, V gene, D gene, CDR3 length, CDR3 DNA, CDR3 protein. The D gene is left open where the match is weak. Part of the rows lack a size; the others show once, few, many or a class for expanded clones.

J gene: TRBJ2-5; clone size: many; V gene: TRBV12-3/TRBV12-4; D gene: .; CDR3 length: 15; CDR3 DNA: TGTGCCAGCAGCCCCGCACCCCGGTTTCAAGAGACCCAGTACTTC; CDR3 protein: CASSPAPRFQETQYF
J gene: TRBJ2-2; clone size: .; V gene: TRBV7-9; D gene: .; CDR3 length: 10; CDR3 DNA: TGTGCCACTTACACCGGGGAGCTGTTTTTT; CDR3 protein: CATYTGELFF
J gene: TRBJ2-3; clone size: .; V gene: TRBV5-1; D gene: TRBD1; CDR3 length: 15; CDR3 DNA: TGCGCCAGCAGCTGGGACAGCCGTAGCACAGATACGCAGTATTTT; CDR3 protein: CASSWDSRSTDTQYF
J gene: TRBJ1-5; clone size: .; V gene: TRBV10-3; D gene: .; CDR3 length: 18; CDR3 DNA: TGTGCCATCAGTGAGTCAGAACTGTCACTTTATAGCAATCAGCCCCAGCATTTT; CDR3 protein: CAISESELSLYSNQPQHF
J gene: TRBJ1-3; clone size: few; V gene: TRBV20-1; D gene: .; CDR3 length: 15; CDR3 DNA: TGCAGTGCTAGGGGCAGACCCTACTCTGGAAACACCATATATTTT; CDR3 protein: CSARGRPYSGNTIYF
J gene: TRBJ2-7; clone size: few; V gene: TRBV5-1; D gene: TRBD1; CDR3 length: 14; CDR3 DNA: TGCGCCAGCAGCGTAGGACAGGGGAGTAGGGTGCAGTACTTC; CDR3 protein: CASSVGQGSRVQYF
J gene: TRBJ2-2; clone size: many; V gene: TRBV9; D gene: TRBD1; CDR3 length: 13; CDR3 DNA: TGTGCCTCCACAGGGGGCTCAACCGGGGAGCTGTTTTTT; CDR3 protein: CASTGGSTGELFF
J gene: TRBJ2-7; clone size: few; V gene: TRBV20-1; D gene: TRBD2; CDR3 length: 16; CDR3 DNA: TGCAGTGCGGGGGAAATTAGCGGGAGGGTCTCCTACGAGCAGTACTTC; CDR3 protein: CSAGEISGRVSYEQYF
J gene: TRBJ2-1; clone size: few; V gene: TRBV10-3; D gene: .; CDR3 length: 12; CDR3 DNA: TGTGCCATCAGTACGCGACTGGCTGAGCAGTTCTTC; CDR3 protein: CAISTRLAEQFF
J gene: TRBJ1-5; clone size: .; V gene: TRBV20-1; D gene: .; CDR3 length: 15; CDR3 DNA: TGCAGTGCTAGCGAGTATAAGTCCTTCAATCAGCCCCAGCATTTT; CDR3 protein: CSASEYKSFNQPQHF
J gene: TRBJ2-3; clone size: .; V gene: TRBV11-2; D gene: TRBD2; CDR3 length: 15; CDR3 DNA: TGTGCCAGCAGCTTCGGACTAGCGGGGGGGTATACGCAGTATTTT; CDR3 protein: CASSFGLAGGYTQYF
J gene: TRBJ2-1; clone size: many; V gene: TRBV7-3; D gene: TRBD1; CDR3 length: 15; CDR3 DNA: TGTGCCAGCAGCTTATGGGGGACAGGCTACAATGAGCAGTTCTTC; CDR3 protein: CASSLWGTGYNEQFF
J gene: TRBJ2-3; clone size: few; V gene: TRBV12-3/TRBV12-4; D gene: .; CDR3 length: 16; CDR3 DNA: TGTGCCAGCAGTTCTACTTCGGGGTTCAGCACAGATACGCAGTATTTT; CDR3 protein: CASSSTSGFSTDTQYF
J gene: TRBJ2-3; clone size: many; V gene: TRBV9; D gene: .; CDR3 length: 14; CDR3 DNA: TGTGCCAGCGGGGGCGCGGGAAGCACAGATACGCAGTATTTT; CDR3 protein: CASGGAGSTDTQYF
J gene: TRBJ2-7; clone size: .; V gene: TRBV15; D gene: .; CDR3 length: 16; CDR3 DNA: TGTGCCACCAGCAGAGGGACGTGGGGCTTGGGGGGCGAGCAGTACTTC; CDR3 protein: CATSRGTWGLGGEQYF
J gene: TRBJ2-1; clone size: few; V gene: TRBV4-3; D gene: TRBD2; CDR3 length: 15; CDR3 DNA: TGCGCCAGCAGCCAAGCGGGGGGGCCTAAGGGTGAGCAGTTCTTC; CDR3 protein: CASSQAGGPKGEQFF
J gene: TRBJ2-3; clone size: .; V gene: TRBV20-1; D gene: TRBD1; CDR3 length: 14; CDR3 DNA: TGCAGTGCACAACCGGGACAGGGGGCGGATACGCAGTATTTT; CDR3 protein: CSAQPGQGADTQYF
J gene: TRBJ2-7; clone size: .; V gene: TRBV15; D gene: .; CDR3 length: 15; CDR3 DNA: TGTGCCACCAGGCGCGGGCAGGGTTTCATCCACGAGCAGTACTTC; CDR3 protein: CATRRGQGFIHEQYF
J gene: TRBJ1-3; clone size: few; V gene: TRBV7-2; D gene: .; CDR3 length: 15; CDR3 DNA: TGTGCCAGCAGCCTACTAGTGGAATCTGGAAACACCATATATTTT; CDR3 protein: CASSLLVESGNTIYF
J gene: TRBJ2-1; clone size: few; V gene: TRBV7-9; D gene: .; CDR3 length: 15; CDR3 DNA: TGTGCCAGCAGCTTAGTGGCGGGACCTTCCAATGAGCAGTTCTTC; CDR3 protein: CASSLVAGPSNEQFF
J gene: TRBJ2-3; clone size: .; V gene: TRBV29-1; D gene: .; CDR3 length: 18; CDR3 DNA: TGCAGCGTTGAAGCGCTCGGGGTGGGCGGGCGAAGCACAGATACGCAGTATTTT; CDR3 protein: CSVEALGVGGRSTDTQYF
J gene: TRBJ2-1; clone size: .; V gene: TRBV28; D gene: .; CDR3 length: 12; CDR3 DNA: TGTGCCACCCAGGGGGGAATCAATGAGCAGTTCTTC; CDR3 protein: CATQGGINEQFF
J gene: TRBJ2-7; clone size: many; V gene: TRBV20-1; D gene: TRBD1; CDR3 length: 16; CDR3 DNA: TGCAGTGCTAGGCCCCTCCGGACAGGGTCCATCTACGAGCAGTACTTC; CDR3 protein: CSARPLRTGSIYEQYF
J gene: TRBJ2-3; clone size: few; V gene: TRBV7-8; D gene: .; CDR3 length: 11; CDR3 DNA: TGTGCCAGCAGCTTAGCCCAAACGCAGTATTTT; CDR3 protein: CASSLAQTQYF
J gene: TRBJ2-7; clone size: many; V gene: TRBV9; D gene: TRBD2; CDR3 length: 14; CDR3 DNA: TGTGCCAGCAGCCTTAGCGGGAGGTACGACGAGCAGTACTTC; CDR3 protein: CASSLSGRYDEQYF
J gene: TRBJ2-3; clone size: few; V gene: TRBV7-2; D gene: TRBD1; CDR3 length: 15; CDR3 DNA: TGTGCCAGCACCACCAGGGGGTCCGGCACAGATACGCAGTATTTT; CDR3 protein: CASTTRGSGTDTQYF
J gene: TRBJ2-7; clone size: few; V gene: TRBV15; D gene: TRBD2; CDR3 length: 14; CDR3 DNA: TGTGCCACCAGAAGCGGGGGGAACACCTACGAGCAGTACTTC; CDR3 protein: CATRSGGNTYEQYF
J gene: TRBJ2-3; clone size: .; V gene: TRBV28; D gene: TRBD2; CDR3 length: 16; CDR3 DNA: TGTGCCAGCAGTTTATGGCGGGAGGCTTCCACAGATACGCAGTATTTT; CDR3 protein: CASSLWREASTDTQYF
J gene: TRBJ2-1; clone size: .; V gene: TRBV4-1; D gene: .; CDR3 length: 15; CDR3 DNA: TGCGCCAGCAGCCGGGCGGCAGGGTCGTACAATGAGCAGTTCTTC; CDR3 protein: CASSRAAGSYNEQFF
J gene: TRBJ1-5; clone size: .; V gene: TRBV5-1; D gene: TRBD1; CDR3 length: 14; CDR3 DNA: TGCGCCAGCAGCCCAGGGGGCGCAGATCAGCCCCAGCATTTT; CDR3 protein: CASSPGGADQPQHF
J gene: TRBJ1-5; clone size: many; V gene: TRBV7-9; D gene: .; CDR3 length: 13; CDR3 DNA: TGTGCCAGCAGCTTAAAGGGGTTGAATCCCCAGCATTTT; CDR3 protein: CASSLKGLNPQHF
J gene: TRBJ2-2; clone size: few; V gene: TRBV15; D gene: .; CDR3 length: 16; CDR3 DNA: TGTGCCACCAGCCCTGAGAGGGGGGGGAGAACCGGGGAGCTGTTTTTT; CDR3 protein: CATSPERGGRTGELFF
J gene: TRBJ2-5; clone size: few; V gene: TRBV28; D gene: TRBD1; CDR3 length: 16; CDR3 DNA: TGTGCCAGCCGGGGACAGGGGGCGCTGGGGAAAGAGACCCAGTACTTC; CDR3 protein: CASRGQGALGKETQYF
J gene: TRBJ1-5; clone size: many; V gene: TRBV20-1; D gene: .; CDR3 length: 15; CDR3 DNA: TGCAGTGCTAGGACCTTGCAGGGTGAGGGTCAGCCCCAGCATTTT; CDR3 protein: CSARTLQGEGQPQHF